This T cell receptor gamma chain emerged from a study of Vδ1+ human thymocytes. General study findings and limits: Many TRG clonotypes were shared between donors; TRD repertoires were essentially private. Unexpected Vdelta2 sequences could cause misinterpretation of bulk repertoire data. Thymic TRG and TRD repertoires appeared highly polyclonal, with Gaussian CDR3 length distributions. Unlike peripheral blood Vdelta1+ controls, thymic delta-chain sequences included 15% to 20% Vdelta2 and few Vdelta3.

The template was reverse-transcribed extracted RNA. Multiplex PCR used pooled V-gene forward primers and a constant-region reverse primer to amplify CDR3s. TCRdb re-called the multiplex PCR reads via CATT. Among roughly 9,300 gamma-chain clones, less than 70% were seen once, and the ten largest hold roughly 1.4%. Details on this clone: The antigen remains unidentified.

V shed 3 bases, J shed 2 bases, and the junction held 3 bases outside the gene matches. The CDR3 covers 14 residues. Germline loops: CDR1 EGSTGY, CDR2 YDSYTSSV. The sorted cells were CD3+ Vdelta1+ Vdelta2- thymocytes from alphabeta-depleted thymus. V is TRGV4 and J is TRGJP2. The J gene, missing from TCRdb, was assigned here through DNA to germline matching. This sequence originates from a girl under three years old who had congenital heart surgery. Sequencing input: Vdelta1+ gamma-delta thymocytes from the thymus. This sample's subset: FACS-sorted CD3+ TCRalphabeta- TCRVdelta1+ TCRVdelta2- thymocytes. Here the CDR3 reads CATWDQSSDWIKTF. CDR3 DNA sequence: TGTGCCACCTGGGATCAAAGTAGTGATTGGATCAAGACGTTT.